This T cell receptor beta chain stems from a study of shared clonotypes between healthy human individuals. CDR3 size: 11 residues. Trimming removed 5 bases from V and 3 bases from J, with 5 bases in between. Germline V CDR1 and CDR2: SGHAT, FQNNGV. The naive CD8 population came from CD45RO-negative cells selected for CCR7, without terminally differentiated effector memory CD45RA+ cells. The donors, all of them Caucasian adults, lived in Nashville, Tennessee. Comments on this clone: What it recognizes is unknown.

General study results and limits: A handful of donors held approximately 5% of naive CD4 clonotypes in common.

The table came from immunoSEQ multiplex PCR; TCRdb's copy has only in-frame clones and leaves some out. Here the sample spans approximately 1.9 million clones, over 85% being singletons. The chain recombines TRBV11-2 with TRBJ2-7; D is uncertain. The sample taken for sequencing was naive CD8+ T cells from PBMCs. This clonotype was sampled from a man in his late teens or twenties in good health. Some clones in this sample may be carry-over from other donors' samples. The CDR3 loop reads CASSDFYEQYF. DNA for the CDR3: TGTGCCAGCAGCGACTTCTACGAGCAGTACTTC.